A selection of T cell receptor beta chains follows, all from one sample in a study of cytomegalovirus exposure and HLA in healthy donors. TCRdb's table, derived via immunoSEQ multiplex PCR, lists solely in-frame clones and lacks some. The sample comprises around 140,000 clones, roughly 89% of which are singletons, and about 5% rests with the top ten. The specimen sequenced was PBMCs. The origin of the receptors is a woman in her twenties or thirties in good health and CMV-seronegative. Both conserved end residues are part of each CDR3. D genes are given only for firm matches. Rows may omit the clone size; those that give it use once, few, many or a size class.

d_call: TRBD1
clone_size: .
j_call: TRBJ1-2
v_call: TRBV6-1
cdr3_nt: TGTGCCAGCAGCGGGGGACAGACTGGAGTCTATGGCTACACCTTC
cdr3_aa: CASSGGQTGVYGYTF

d_call: TRBD2
clone_size: .
j_call: TRBJ2-1
v_call: TRBV9
cdr3_nt: TGTGCCAGCAGCGTAGCTACAAGCGGGGGGGCCAATGAGCAGTTCTTC
cdr3_aa: CASSVATSGGANEQFF

d_call: TRBD1
clone_size: .
j_call: TRBJ2-2
v_call: TRBV4-3
cdr3_nt: TGCGCCAGCAGCCAAGATAGCCAGGGGGCGAACACCGGGGAGCTGTTTTTT
cdr3_aa: CASSQDSQGANTGELFF

d_call: TRBD1
clone_size: .
j_call: TRBJ2-7
v_call: TRBV4-1
cdr3_nt: TGCGCCAGCAGCGTTCTCGGACAGGCCCGCTCCGGGGAGCAGTACTTC
cdr3_aa: CASSVLGQARSGEQYF

d_call: .
clone_size: .
j_call: TRBJ1-4
v_call: TRBV27
cdr3_nt: TGTGCCAGCACCGGGGGGGCAACTAATGAAAAACTGTTTTTT
cdr3_aa: CASTGGATNEKLFF

d_call: TRBD1
clone_size: .
j_call: TRBJ2-7
v_call: TRBV4-1
cdr3_nt: TGCGCCAGCAGCCAACCAGGGGGCGAGCAGTACTTC
cdr3_aa: CASSQPGGEQYF

d_call: TRBD1
clone_size: .
j_call: TRBJ1-4
v_call: TRBV6-1
cdr3_nt: TGTGCCAGCAGTGGCCTTACAGGGGCTTTTAATGAAAAACTGTTTTTT
cdr3_aa: CASSGLTGAFNEKLFF

d_call: .
clone_size: .
j_call: TRBJ1-3
v_call: TRBV19
cdr3_nt: TGTGCCAGTAGTATAGGATGGACAGCTGGAAACACCATATATTTT
cdr3_aa: CASSIGWTAGNTIYF

d_call: TRBD1
clone_size: .
j_call: TRBJ1-5
v_call: TRBV28
cdr3_nt: TGTGCCAGCAGTTCGCGCCTGAGGGGGCACAATCAGCCCCAGCATTTT
cdr3_aa: CASSSRLRGHNQPQHF

d_call: .
clone_size: .
j_call: TRBJ2-5
v_call: TRBV28
cdr3_nt: TGTGCCAGCAGTTTTAGTGCGGGAGAGACCCAGTACTTC
cdr3_aa: CASSFSAGETQYF

d_call: TRBD2
clone_size: .
j_call: TRBJ2-3
v_call: TRBV28
cdr3_nt: TGTGCCAGCAATTCGGGGGGACTCACAGATACGCAGTATTTT
cdr3_aa: CASNSGGLTDTQYF

d_call: TRBD2
clone_size: once
j_call: TRBJ2-1
v_call: TRBV9
cdr3_nt: TGTGCCAGCAGCGTAGAACGGGGATGGGGGGGGGTACACAATGAGCAGTTCTTC
cdr3_aa: CASSVERGWGGVHNEQFF

d_call: TRBD1
clone_size: .
j_call: TRBJ2-3
v_call: TRBV7-9
cdr3_nt: TGTGCCAGCAGCACCCGACAGGGAGAAACAGATACGCAGTATTTT
cdr3_aa: CASSTRQGETDTQYF

d_call: .
clone_size: .
j_call: TRBJ1-1
v_call: TRBV19
cdr3_nt: TGTGCCAGTAGTAGGCTGGGGGGAGGAACTGAAGCTTTCTTT
cdr3_aa: CASSRLGGGTEAFF

d_call: .
clone_size: .
j_call: TRBJ2-7
v_call: TRBV6-5
cdr3_nt: TGTGCCAGCAATCCCCCTGGAGGGTACGAGCAGTACTTC
cdr3_aa: CASNPPGGYEQYF

d_call: TRBD1
clone_size: .
j_call: TRBJ1-5
v_call: TRBV2
cdr3_nt: TGTGCCAGCAGGGATCAGGGGGCTCCGCATTTT
cdr3_aa: CASRDQGAPHF

d_call: .
clone_size: .
j_call: TRBJ1-5
v_call: TRBV25-1
cdr3_nt: TGTGCCAGCAGTGACTACGACAATCAGCCCCAGCATTTT
cdr3_aa: CASSDYDNQPQHF

d_call: TRBD1
clone_size: .
j_call: TRBJ2-7
v_call: TRBV27
cdr3_nt: TGTGCCAGCAGTTCCCACAGGGGGTACCCCTCCTACGAGCAGTACTTC
cdr3_aa: CASSSHRGYPSYEQYF

d_call: TRBD1
clone_size: .
j_call: TRBJ1-2
v_call: TRBV7-9
cdr3_nt: TGTGCCAGCAGCTTAGATGGACAGGACGCTAACTATGGCTACACCTTC
cdr3_aa: CASSLDGQDANYGYTF

d_call: .
clone_size: .
j_call: TRBJ2-7
v_call: TRBV7-8
cdr3_nt: TGTGCCAGCAGCCCGAACAGGGTCTCCTACGAGCAGTACTTC
cdr3_aa: CASSPNRVSYEQYF

d_call: .
clone_size: .
j_call: TRBJ2-7
v_call: TRBV6-5
cdr3_nt: TGTGCCACCTTTCGGGTCCCCTACGAGCAGTACTTC
cdr3_aa: CATFRVPYEQYF

d_call: TRBD2
clone_size: .
j_call: TRBJ2-5
v_call: TRBV5-1
cdr3_nt: TGCGCCAGCAGCGGAGGACTAGCGGGAGTAGAGACCCAGTACTTC
cdr3_aa: CASSGGLAGVETQYF

d_call: TRBD2
clone_size: once
j_call: TRBJ2-3
v_call: TRBV29-1
cdr3_nt: TGCAGCGTTGGAGGACTAGCGGGAGAGGGTACAGATACGCAGTATTTT
cdr3_aa: CSVGGLAGEGTDTQYF

d_call: .
clone_size: .
j_call: TRBJ2-7
v_call: TRBV5-1
cdr3_nt: TGCGCCAGCAGCTTAAACTCCAGGGTGGGCGAGCAGTACTTC
cdr3_aa: CASSLNSRVGEQYF

d_call: TRBD1
clone_size: .
j_call: TRBJ1-1
v_call: TRBV18
cdr3_nt: TGTGCCAGCTCACCTCAAACGACCTTCAGGGGGCCCGCCGAAGCTTTCTTT
cdr3_aa: CASSPQTTFRGPAEAFF

d_call: .
clone_size: .
j_call: TRBJ2-3
v_call: TRBV2
cdr3_nt: TGTGCCAGCGGAGAATCACTAGCCCCAGATACGCAGTATTTT
cdr3_aa: CASGESLAPDTQYF

d_call: TRBD1
clone_size: once
j_call: TRBJ2-2
v_call: TRBV5-4
cdr3_nt: TGTGCCAGCAGCCAGGTCGGACAGGGCAACACCGGGGAGCTGTTTTTT
cdr3_aa: CASSQVGQGNTGELFF

d_call: .
clone_size: .
j_call: TRBJ2-2
v_call: TRBV28
cdr3_nt: TGTGCCAGCAGTTTTGACAGCAACACCGGGGAGCTGTTTTTT
cdr3_aa: CASSFDSNTGELFF

d_call: TRBD2
clone_size: few
j_call: TRBJ2-1
v_call: TRBV7-8
cdr3_nt: TGTGCCAGCAGCTTAGTCGTAGCGGGAGCGGCGAAGCAGTTCTTC
cdr3_aa: CASSLVVAGAAKQFF

d_call: TRBD2
clone_size: .
j_call: TRBJ2-1
v_call: TRBV4-3
cdr3_nt: TGCGCCAGCAGCTATAGCGGGGGGCTCTCCTACAATGAGCAGTTCTTC
cdr3_aa: CASSYSGGLSYNEQFF

d_call: TRBD2
clone_size: .
j_call: TRBJ2-2
v_call: TRBV11-2
cdr3_nt: TGTGCCAGCAGCCACCCCCGACTAGCGGGGGGGACCGGGGAGCTGTTTTTT
cdr3_aa: CASSHPRLAGGTGELFF

d_call: .
clone_size: .
j_call: TRBJ2-5
v_call: TRBV5-1
cdr3_nt: TGCGCCAGCAGCGCGGGACCCACACAAGAGACCCAGTACTTC
cdr3_aa: CASSAGPTQETQYF

d_call: TRBD2
clone_size: .
j_call: TRBJ2-1
v_call: TRBV4-1
cdr3_nt: TGCGCCAGCAGACCTACTAGCGGGGGGGCCCTCCATGAGCAGTTCTTC
cdr3_aa: CASRPTSGGALHEQFF

d_call: TRBD1
clone_size: .
j_call: TRBJ1-5
v_call: TRBV28
cdr3_nt: TGTGCCAGCAGTCTTCCGGGACAGGGGTTACAGCCCCAGCATTTT
cdr3_aa: CASSLPGQGLQPQHF

d_call: TRBD2
clone_size: few
j_call: TRBJ2-7
v_call: TRBV10-1
cdr3_nt: TGCGCCAATACTAGCGGGAGGTGTTGGCAGTACTTC
cdr3_aa: CANTSGRCWQYF

d_call: .
clone_size: .
j_call: TRBJ2-7
v_call: TRBV6-1
cdr3_nt: TGTGCCAGCAGTGAAGACCTTTGGACAGTAGAGGCCTACGAGCAGTACTTC
cdr3_aa: CASSEDLWTVEAYEQYF

d_call: .
clone_size: .
j_call: TRBJ2-2
v_call: TRBV30
cdr3_nt: TGTGCCTGGAGCGGCCGACAGTTCGGGGAGCTGTTTTTT
cdr3_aa: CAWSGRQFGELFF